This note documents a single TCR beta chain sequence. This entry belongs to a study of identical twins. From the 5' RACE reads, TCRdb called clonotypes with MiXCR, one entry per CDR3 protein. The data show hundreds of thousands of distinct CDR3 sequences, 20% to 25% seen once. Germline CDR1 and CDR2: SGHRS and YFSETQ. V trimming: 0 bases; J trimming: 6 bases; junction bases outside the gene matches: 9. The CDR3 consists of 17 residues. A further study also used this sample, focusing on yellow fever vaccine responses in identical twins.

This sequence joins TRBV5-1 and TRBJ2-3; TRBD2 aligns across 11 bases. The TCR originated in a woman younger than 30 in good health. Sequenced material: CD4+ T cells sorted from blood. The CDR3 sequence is CASSLVVAGGELDTQYF. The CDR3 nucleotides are TGCGCCAGCAGCTTGGTTGTAGCGGGGGGGGAATTGGATACGCAGTATTTT.